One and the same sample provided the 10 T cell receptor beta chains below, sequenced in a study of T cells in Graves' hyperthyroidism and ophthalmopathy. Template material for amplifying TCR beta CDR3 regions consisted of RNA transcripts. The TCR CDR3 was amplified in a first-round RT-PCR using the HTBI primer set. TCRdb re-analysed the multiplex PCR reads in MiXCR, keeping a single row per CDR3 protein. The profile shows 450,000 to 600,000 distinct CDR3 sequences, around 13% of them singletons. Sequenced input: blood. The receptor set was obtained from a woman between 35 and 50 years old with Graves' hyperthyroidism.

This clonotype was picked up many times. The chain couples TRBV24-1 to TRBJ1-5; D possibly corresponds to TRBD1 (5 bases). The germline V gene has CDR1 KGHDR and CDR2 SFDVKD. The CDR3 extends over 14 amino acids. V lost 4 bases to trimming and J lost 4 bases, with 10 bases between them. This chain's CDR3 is CATSDREGNQPQHF. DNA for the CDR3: TGTGCCACCAGTGACAGGGAAGGGAATCAGCCCCAGCATTTT.

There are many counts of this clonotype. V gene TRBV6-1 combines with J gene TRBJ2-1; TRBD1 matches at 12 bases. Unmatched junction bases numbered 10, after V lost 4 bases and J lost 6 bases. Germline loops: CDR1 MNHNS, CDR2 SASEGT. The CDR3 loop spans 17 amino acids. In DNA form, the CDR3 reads TGTGCCAGCAGTGTTTCCGGGACAGGGGGCCGCATCAATGAGCAGTTCTTC. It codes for CASSVSGTGGRINEQFF.

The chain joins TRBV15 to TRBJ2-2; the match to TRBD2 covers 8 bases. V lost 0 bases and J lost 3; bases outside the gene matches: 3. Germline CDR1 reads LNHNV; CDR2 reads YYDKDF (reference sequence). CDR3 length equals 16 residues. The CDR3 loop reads CATSREREEDTGELFF. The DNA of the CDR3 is TGTGCCACCAGCAGAGAGCGGGAGGAGGACACCGGGGAGCTGTTTTTT.

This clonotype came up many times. The CDR3 protein is CASSEMYSNQPQHF. CDR3 sequence (DNA): TGTGCCAGCAGTGAAATGTATAGCAATCAGCCCCAGCATTTT. The rearrangement links TRBV6-1 to TRBJ1-5; D uncertain. The V gene's germline CDR1 is MNHNS and CDR2 SASEGT. Trimming stripped 2 bases from V and 0 bases from J, with 5 bases between. This CDR3 contains 14 residues.

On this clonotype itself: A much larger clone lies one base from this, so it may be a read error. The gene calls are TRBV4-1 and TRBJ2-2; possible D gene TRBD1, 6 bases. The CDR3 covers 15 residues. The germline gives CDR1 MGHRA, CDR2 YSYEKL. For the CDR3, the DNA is TGCGCCAGCAGCTACATGGACAGAGACACCGGGGAGCTGCTTTTT. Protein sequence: CASSYMDRDTGELLF.

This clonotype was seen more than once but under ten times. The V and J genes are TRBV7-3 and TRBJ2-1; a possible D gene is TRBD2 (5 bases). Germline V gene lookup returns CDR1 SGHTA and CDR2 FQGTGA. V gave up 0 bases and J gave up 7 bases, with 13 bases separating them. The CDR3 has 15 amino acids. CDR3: CASSLTLEGSNEQFF. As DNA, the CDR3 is TGTGCCAGCAGCTTAACACTAGAGGGATCGAATGAGCAGTTCTTC.

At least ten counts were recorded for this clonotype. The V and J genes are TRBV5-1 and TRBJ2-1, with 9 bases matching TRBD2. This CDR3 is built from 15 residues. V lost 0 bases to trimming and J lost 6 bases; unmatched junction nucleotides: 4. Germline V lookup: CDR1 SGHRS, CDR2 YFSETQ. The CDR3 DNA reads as TGCGCCAGCAGCTTGGAAGGCGGGAGGGGCAATGAGCAGTTCTTC. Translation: CASSLEGGRGNEQFF.

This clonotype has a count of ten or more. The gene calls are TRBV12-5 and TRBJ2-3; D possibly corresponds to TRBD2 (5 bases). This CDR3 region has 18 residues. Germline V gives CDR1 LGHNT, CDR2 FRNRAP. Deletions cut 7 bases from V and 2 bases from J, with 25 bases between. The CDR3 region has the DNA TGTGCTAGTGACCCCGAGGGCCTTCATAAAAAGAACACAGATACGCAGTATTTT. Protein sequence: CASDPEGLHKKNTDTQYF.

The CDR3 region has the DNA TGTGCCATCAGTGAAGGCTTAAGCACAGATACGCAGTATTTT. The encoded protein is CAISEGLSTDTQYF. V and J are TRBV10-3 and TRBJ2-3; D gene unclear. V was trimmed by 3 bases and J by 0 bases, leaving 7 bases between them. CDR1 and CDR2 (germline): ENHRY, SYGVKD. The CDR3 extends over 14 amino acids.

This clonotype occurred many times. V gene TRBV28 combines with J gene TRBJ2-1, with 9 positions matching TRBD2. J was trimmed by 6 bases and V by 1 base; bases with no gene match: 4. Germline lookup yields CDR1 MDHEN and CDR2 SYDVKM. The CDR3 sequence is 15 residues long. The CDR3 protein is CASSLSRLAANEQFF. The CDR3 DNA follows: TGTGCCAGCAGTTTATCTCGACTAGCGGCCAATGAGCAGTTCTTC.